The entry that follows covers one T cell receptor (beta chain) sequence. The data were obtained in a study of blood T cell repertoires in COVID-19. Measured with immunoSEQ multiplex PCR; TCRdb has only the in-frame clones, and not every one. This table holds a few hundred thousand clones, 80% to 90% found once. CDR1 is MNHEY, CDR2 SVGEGT, per germline. The length of the CDR3 is 18 residues. The J segment lost 0 bases and the V segment lost 6 bases, leaving 13 bases of the junction unmatched. This chain uses TRBV6-2 or TRBV6-3 with TRBJ1-2, with 10 positions matching TRBD1. Source material: PBMCs or T cells enriched from blood (not recorded which). The clonotype comes from a woman aged 25 to 39 who had recovered from COVID-19. The CDR3 region is CASSLLLDRGLSNYGYTF. The CDR3 bases are TGTGCCAGCAGCTTACTCCTCGACAGGGGGCTATCTAACTATGGCTACACCTTC.